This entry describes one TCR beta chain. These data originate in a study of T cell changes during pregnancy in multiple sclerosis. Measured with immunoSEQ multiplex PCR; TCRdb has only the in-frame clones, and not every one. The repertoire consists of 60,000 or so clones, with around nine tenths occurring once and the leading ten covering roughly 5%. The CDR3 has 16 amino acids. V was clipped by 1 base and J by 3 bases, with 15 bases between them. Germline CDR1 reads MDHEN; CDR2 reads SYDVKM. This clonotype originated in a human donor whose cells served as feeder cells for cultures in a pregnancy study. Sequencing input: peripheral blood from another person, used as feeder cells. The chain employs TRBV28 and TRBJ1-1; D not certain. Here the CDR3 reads CASSLFPGSLHTEAFF. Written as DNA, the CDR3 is TGTGCCAGCAGTTTATTCCCTGGATCACTCCACACTGAAGCTTTCTTT.